This passage covers 21 T cell receptor beta chains from one sample sequenced in a study of OX40 agonist ivuxolimab in advanced cancers. The table came from immunoSEQ multiplex PCR; TCRdb's copy has only in-frame clones and leaves some out. The sample holds about 73,000 clones, around nine tenths seen once. This sample comprised CD4+ or CD8+ T cells sorted from blood, obtained in a trial of the OX40 agonist ivuxolimab. The receptors come from an adult with an advanced solid tumor such as melanoma, head and neck, liver or kidney cancer.

This clone was seen a handful of times. V gene TRBV29-1 combines with J gene TRBJ2-5; TRBD1 aligns across 10 bases. From germline, CDR1 is SQVTM and CDR2 ANQGSEA. The CDR3 has 15 amino acids. V shed 4 bases and J 5 bases; nucleotides not matched to a gene: 10. The CDR3 DNA follows: TGCAGCGTTGGGGGGACAGGGGTGTTAGTGGAGACCCAGTACTTC. It specifies CSVGGTGVLVETQYF.

V usage is TRBV6-1 and J usage is TRBJ2-7, with TRBD1 identical over 8 bases. CDR3 length: 14 residues. In germline, CDR1 is MNHNS, CDR2 SASEGT. J gave up 4 bases and V 6 bases, and 8 bases lay outside the gene matches. As DNA, the CDR3 is TGTGCCAGCAGCGTAGACAGGGGAAAATACGAGCAGTACTTC. Its translation: CASSVDRGKYEQYF.

This chain links TRBV18 with TRBJ2-7; 7 nucleotides match TRBD2. The germline CDR1 and CDR2 sequences are KGHSH and LQKENI. This CDR3 has 14 residues. V lost 3 bases, J lost 2 bases, and 4 bases stayed unmatched. The DNA for the CDR3 is TGTGCCAGCTCACCGGGGGGGACTACCTACGAGCAGTACTTC. This sequence encodes CASSPGGTTYEQYF.

This clone was counted once. The V and J genes are TRBV2 and TRBJ1-4; D remains ambiguous. The CDR3 totals 13 residues. V lost 2 bases and J 8 bases, leaving 9 bases between the germline ends. From germline, CDR1 is SNHLY and CDR2 FYNNEI. CDR3 DNA sequence: TGTGCCAGCAGTGAACAGATATCGGAAAAACTGTTTTTT. Translation: CASSEQISEKLFF. The variable domain in full, completed from reference TRBV2 and TRBJ1-4, reads EPEVTQTPSHQVTQMGQEVILRCVPISNHLYFYWYRQILGQKVEFLVSFYNNEISEKSEIFDDQFSVERPDGSNFTLKIRSTKLEDSAMYFCASSEQISEKLFFGSGTQLSVL.

V gene TRBV19 combines with J gene TRBJ1-5; the match to TRBD1 covers 10 bases. Germline V gene sequence: CDR1 LNHDA, CDR2 SQIVND (reference sequence). The CDR3 length is 16 residues. Trimming took 4 bases from V and 2 from J; bases not matched to a gene: 5. CDR3: CASSTSGTGGNQPQHF. As DNA, the CDR3 is TGTGCCAGTAGTACATCCGGGACAGGGGGCAATCAGCCCCAGCATTTT.

This chain connects TRBV5-1 to TRBJ2-1, with a weak D call TRBD1 (6 bases). The CDR3 contains 15 residues. V lost 4 bases and J lost 4, with 15 bases in between. Germline V gene data show CDR1 as SGHRS and CDR2 as YFSETQ. The CDR3 protein is CASSLGTSLYNEQFF. CDR3 coding DNA: TGCGCCAGCAGCCTAGGGACAAGTCTTTACAATGAGCAGTTCTTC.

J is TRBJ1-5 and V is TRBV19; maybe TRBD1 (5 bases). The CDR3 extends over 14 amino acids. The germline V and J ends were trimmed by 7 bases and 0 bases, with 10 bases remaining between them. The germline gives CDR1 LNHDA, CDR2 SQIVND (reference sequence). The CDR3 spells CASKVTVSNQPQHF. The CDR3 bases are TGTGCCAGTAAGGTGACAGTTAGCAATCAGCCCCAGCATTTT. The whole variable domain, remainder taken from reference TRBV19 and TRBJ1-5, is DGGITQSPKYLFRKEGQNVTLSCEQNLNHDAMYWYRQDPGQGLRLIYYSQIVNDFQKGDIAEGYSVSREKKESFPLTVTSAQKNPTAFYLCASKVTVSNQPQHFGDGTRLSIL.

This clone was counted once. The V gene is TRBV7-9, the J gene TRBJ2-5, with D unresolved. This CDR3 comprises 15 residues. Trimming took 1 base from V and 2 from J, leaving 11 bases between them. The germline V gene has CDR1 SEHNR and CDR2 FQNEAQ (reference sequence). Here the CDR3 reads CASSLGTRAQETQYF. The DNA for the CDR3 is TGTGCCAGCAGCTTAGGAACACGGGCTCAAGAGACCCAGTACTTC.

The chain links TRBV30 to TRBJ1-2, with a weak D call TRBD1 (5 bases). CDR1 GTSNPN and CDR2 SVGIG come from the germline V gene (reference sequence). Trimming left V 2 bases short and J 4 bases short, with 11 bases between. The CDR3 is 13 amino acids. This CDR3 reads CAWSWAGSYGYTF. CDR3 bases: TGTGCCTGGAGTTGGGCAGGGTCCTATGGCTACACCTTC.

The genes are TRBV5-4 and TRBJ2-3; no reliable D call. Germline loops: CDR1 SGHNT, CDR2 YYREEE (reference sequence). This CDR3 is built from 14 residues. Trimming left V 1 base short and J 5 bases short, with 11 bases between. The CDR3 DNA sequence: TGTGCCAGCAGCTTGACCGCCCTTGGAGATACGCAGTATTTT. Residues: CASSLTALGDTQYF. The variable domain in full, completed from reference TRBV5-4 and TRBJ2-3, reads ETGVTQSPTHLIKTRGQQVTLRCSSQSGHNTVSWYQQALGQGPQFIFQYYREEENGRGNFPPRFSGLQFPNYSSELNVNALELDDSALYLCASSLTALGDTQYFGPGTRLTVL.

The J gene is TRBJ2-1, the V gene TRBV13; 8 positions agree with TRBD1. V lost 3 bases and J lost 0; bases outside the gene matches: 4. The CDR3 is 16 residues long. Germline V gives CDR1 PRHDT, CDR2 FYEKMQ (reference sequence). CDR3 nucleotides: TGTGCCAGCAGCTTGGGACAGGATAGCTCCTACAATGAGCAGTTCTTC. Amino acid sequence: CASSLGQDSSYNEQFF. Full variable domain (outside the CDR3, taken from reference TRBV13 and TRBJ2-1): AAGVIQSPRHLIKEKRETATLKCYPIPRHDTVYWYQQGPGQDPQFLISFYEKMQSDKGSIPDRFSAQQFSDYHSELNMSSLELGDSALYFCASSLGQDSSYNEQFFGPGTRLTVL.

CDR3 nucleotides: TGTGCCAGCAGCTCAAAGCGGGGGTATAGCACAGATACGCAGTATTTT. Encoded protein: CASSSKRGYSTDTQYF. The rearrangement links TRBV5-4 to TRBJ2-3; 8 nucleotides align to TRBD2. The CDR3 covers 16 residues. The trim removed 3 bases at V and 0 bases at J, leaving 6 bases unmatched. Germline V CDR1 and CDR2: SGHNT, YYREEE (reference sequence).

The chain employs TRBV6-5 and TRBJ2-7; TRBD1 might be the D (6 bases). The CDR3 is 15 residues long. Trimming cost V 2 bases and J 4 bases, with 15 bases left between them. Germline V CDR1 and CDR2: MNHEY, SVGAGI. The CDR3 loop reads CASSYVSGHPYEQYF. In nucleotides, the CDR3 is TGTGCCAGCAGTTACGTGTCGGGACACCCGTACGAGCAGTACTTC.

This chain joins TRBV4-2 and TRBJ1-1, with D unresolved. The CDR3 is 15 amino acids. Trimming shortened V by 1 base and J by 1 base, and 10 bases separated the two germline ends. Looked up from germline, CDR1 is LGHNA and CDR2 is YNFKEQ. CDR3 sequence reads: CASSQVGKKNTEAFF. In DNA, the CDR3 is TGTGCCAGCAGCCAAGTAGGCAAGAAGAACACTGAAGCTTTCTTT.

The chain joins TRBV6-1 to TRBJ2-7; TRBD1 agrees at 7 bases. After removal of 1 base from V and 2 bases from J, the junction contained 2 bases not matched to a gene. The germline gives CDR1 MNHNS, CDR2 SASEGT. This CDR3 is built from 14 residues. In nucleotides, the CDR3 is TGTGCCAGCAGTGAAGGGACAGGTCCCTACGAGCAGTACTTC. Encoded protein: CASSEGTGPYEQYF.

The chain couples TRBV19 to TRBJ1-2, with D unresolved. V was trimmed by 3 bases and J by 0 bases, leaving 23 bases between them. The CDR3 has 19 amino acids. The germline CDR1 and CDR2 sequences are LNHDA and SQIVND (reference sequence). Here the CDR3 reads CASSIGFAGVGVPNYGYTF. The CDR3 DNA follows: TGTGCCAGTAGTATTGGCTTCGCCGGAGTGGGAGTGCCTAACTATGGCTACACCTTC.

This rearrangement joins TRBV5-4 to TRBJ1-1, with 7 bases aligning to TRBD1. Germline V gene lookup returns CDR1 SGHNT and CDR2 YYREEE (reference sequence). The CDR3 is 13 residues long. J gave up 7 bases and V 4 bases, and 7 bases lay outside the gene matches. The CDR3 DNA reads as TGTGCCAGCAGCCCACGGACAGGCGGTGAAGCTTTCTTT. It encodes CASSPRTGGEAFF.

The gene calls are TRBV2 and TRBJ2-2; 13 positions agree with TRBD2. V lost 6 bases, J lost 5 bases, and 6 bases stayed unmatched. The CDR3 totals 16 residues. Germline V gene data show CDR1 as SNHLY and CDR2 as FYNNEI. The CDR3 spells CASSYTSGRGTGELFF. The CDR3 DNA follows: TGTGCCAGCAGCTACACTAGCGGGAGGGGGACCGGGGAGCTGTTTTTT.

This clone appeared once. V usage is TRBV19 and J usage is TRBJ1-3; D remains ambiguous. The CDR3 runs to 14 residues. The germline V and J ends were trimmed by 6 bases and 4 bases, with 13 bases remaining between them. CDR1 and CDR2 (germline): LNHDA, SQIVND (reference sequence). The DNA for the CDR3 is TGTGCCAGTAGCACCGACCTCTCCGGAAACACCATATATTTT. Its protein is CASSTDLSGNTIYF.

V is TRBV9 and J is TRBJ2-5, with D tentatively TRBD1 or TRBD2 (5 bases each). V lost 1 base to trimming and J lost 0 bases, with 7 bases between them. The CDR3 covers 14 residues. Looked up from germline, CDR1 is SGDLS and CDR2 is YYNGEE. CDR3 in DNA: TGTGCCAGCAGCGTAATGGGGGACCAAGAGACCCAGTACTTC. Encoded protein: CASSVMGDQETQYF.

The CDR3 loop reads CASSTPGQGSSGANVLTF. For the CDR3, the DNA is TGTGCCAGTAGTACGCCGGGACAGGGATCCAGTGGGGCCAACGTCCTGACTTTC. The V gene is TRBV19, the J gene TRBJ2-6; the match to TRBD1 covers 9 bases. With V trimmed by 4 bases and J by 3 bases, 10 bases remained unmatched. The CDR3 is 18 amino acids. CDR1 is LNHDA, CDR2 SQIVND, per germline (reference sequence).